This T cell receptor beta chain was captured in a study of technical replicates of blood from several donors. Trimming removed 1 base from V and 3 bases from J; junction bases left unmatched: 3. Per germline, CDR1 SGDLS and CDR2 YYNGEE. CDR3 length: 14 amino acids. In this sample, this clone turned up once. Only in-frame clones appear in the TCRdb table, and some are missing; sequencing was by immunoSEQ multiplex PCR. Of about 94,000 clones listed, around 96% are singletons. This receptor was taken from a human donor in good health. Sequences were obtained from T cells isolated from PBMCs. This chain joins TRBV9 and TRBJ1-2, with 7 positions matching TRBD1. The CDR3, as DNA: TGTGCCAGCAGCGTAAGACAGGGCTACTATGGCTACACCTTC. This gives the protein CASSVRQGYYGYTF.